Presented here are 18 T cell receptor beta chains from one specimen sequenced in a study of blood T cell repertoires in COVID-19. This table comes from immunoSEQ multiplex PCR, and its TCRdb copy is limited to in-frame clones, with some not included. Of about 52,000 clones in the sample, around 92% are singletons; the top ten hold 9%. Sequenced sample: peripheral blood. The receptors come from an elderly man with active or convalescent COVID-19.

This clone was detected once. The CDR3 sequence: CASSPTGLAGELGEQYF. The DNA of the CDR3 is TGTGCCAGCAGCCCCACCGGACTAGCGGGAGAGCTGGGCGAGCAGTACTTC. The chain joins TRBV4-2 to TRBJ2-7; TRBD2 matches at 13 bases. The length of the CDR3 is 17 residues. Germline loops: CDR1 LGHNA, CDR2 YNFKEQ. V lost 4 bases and J lost 6; bases outside the gene matches: 12.

The CDR3 sequence is CASSVLGQGGEQYF. The CDR3 region has the DNA TGTGCCAGCAGCGTACTCGGACAGGGCGGCGAGCAGTACTTC. The gene calls are TRBV2 and TRBJ2-7; 8 nucleotides match TRBD1. The CDR3 is 14 residues long. CDR1 SNHLY and CDR2 FYNNEI come from the germline V gene. J gave up 6 bases and V 6 bases, and 10 bases lay outside the gene matches. Filled out from reference TRBV2 and TRBJ2-7, the complete variable domain reads EPEVTQTPSHQVTQMGQEVILRCVPISNHLYFYWYRQILGQKVEFLVSFYNNEISEKSEIFDDQFSVERPDGSNFTLKIRSTKLEDSAMYFCASSVLGQGGEQYFGPGTRLTVT.

The V call is TRBV28, the J call TRBJ2-1, with D maybe TRBD2 (5 bases). The V gene lost 6 bases and the J gene lost 7 bases, with 16 bases spanning the gap. Looked up from germline, CDR1 is MDHEN and CDR2 is SYDVKM. The CDR3 covers 14 residues. The CDR3 sequence: CASRSGEWENEQFF. In DNA, the CDR3 is TGTGCCAGCAGATCCGGGGAGTGGGAAAATGAGCAGTTCTTC.

The chain uses TRBV28 and TRBJ2-7; 8 bases agree with TRBD2. The CDR3 sequence is 13 residues long. The germline gives CDR1 MDHEN, CDR2 SYDVKM. Germline trimming cut 8 bases from V and 2 bases from J; bases unmatched to any gene: 5. As DNA, the CDR3 is TGTGCCAGCCGGGTCGGGGGGGCCTACGAGCAGTACTTC. This codes for CASRVGGAYEQYF.

The chain carries TRBV28 and TRBJ2-6, with TRBD2 as a possible D gene (5 bases). The CDR3 runs to 13 residues. Germline V gene sequence: CDR1 MDHEN, CDR2 SYDVKM. V gave up 7 bases and J gave up 3 bases, with 7 bases separating them. CDR3 in DNA: TGTGCCAGCATTGAGGGTGGGGCCAACGTCCTGACTTTC. Amino acids: CASIEGGANVLTF.

This chain connects TRBV24-1 to TRBJ2-1, with TRBD2 identical over 9 bases. There are 15 residues in the CDR3. The V gene's germline CDR1 is KGHDR and CDR2 SFDVKD. V lost 4 bases, J lost 8 bases, and 8 bases stayed unmatched. The CDR3 sequence is CATSEVGLATDEQFF. CDR3 bases: TGTGCCACCAGTGAGGTGGGACTAGCTACCGATGAGCAGTTCTTC.

This clone was observed once. The chain carries TRBV19 and TRBJ2-7, with 10 positions matching TRBD1. Germline CDR1 is LNHDA and CDR2 is SQIVND (reference sequence). The CDR3 is made up of 15 amino acids. V lost 9 bases and J lost 3; bases outside the gene matches: 11. The CDR3 nucleotides are TGTGCCAGCAAACTCCGGGACAGGGGAGACTACGAGCAGTACTTC. Amino acid sequence: CASKLRDRGDYEQYF.

The CDR3, as DNA: TGTGCCAGCAGCCGAACAGGGGGCGAACTTCTGAATGAGCAGTTCTTC. Translation: CASSRTGGELLNEQFF. The chain has TRBV27 and TRBJ2-1; 9 bases agree with TRBD1. After removal of 6 bases from V and 7 bases from J, the junction contained 13 bases not matched to a gene. The CDR3 is 16 amino acids. Germline CDR1 reads MNHEY; CDR2 reads SMNVEV (reference sequence).

CDR3 residues: CASSYPPGEGKYF. DNA for the CDR3: TGTGCCAGCAGTTACCCCCCCGGGGAAGGAAAGTACTTC. The chain employs TRBV6-5 and TRBJ2-7, with D perhaps matching TRBD2 (5 bases). Germline V CDR1 and CDR2: MNHEY, SVGAGI. This CDR3 has 13 amino acids. With 2 bases removed from V and 11 bases from J, the gap between germline ends came to 16 bases.

This clone was counted a single time. The chain recombines TRBV10-3 with TRBJ2-3, with TRBD2 matching 8 bases. Germline V gives CDR1 ENHRY, CDR2 SYGVKD. Germline trimming cut 10 bases from V and 1 base from J; bases unmatched to any gene: 13. The CDR3 is made up of 16 amino acids. The CDR3 spells CATLTTKTSGTDTQYF. CDR3 nucleotide sequence: TGTGCCACCCTCACCACCAAGACTAGCGGCACAGATACGCAGTATTTT.

V is TRBV3-1 (or the pseudogene TRBV3-2) and J is TRBJ2-5; maybe TRBD1 (6 bases). V was pared by 0 bases and J by 3 bases, with 8 bases between. The CDR3 sequence is 14 residues long. The germline V gene has CDR1 LGHDT and CDR2 YNNKEL (reference sequence). CDR3 bases: TGTGCCAGCAGCCAAGAAGCAGGGGAAGAGACCCAGTACTTC. It is translated as CASSQEAGEETQYF.

The CDR3 is CASSLGITGQKSPLHF. The CDR3 bases are TGTGCCAGCAGCTTAGGTATTACGGGACAGAAGTCACCCCTCCACTTT. The chain employs TRBV5-4 and TRBJ1-6; 7 nucleotides line up with TRBD1. This CDR3 is 16 amino acids long. The germline V gene has CDR1 SGHNT and CDR2 YYREEE (reference sequence). The ends lost 2 bases at V and 10 bases at J; junction bases unmatched: 12.

The chain links TRBV19 to TRBJ1-5, with D perhaps TRBD1 (5 bases). Germline loops: CDR1 LNHDA, CDR2 SQIVND (reference sequence). V lost 8 bases to trimming and J lost 1 base, with 18 bases between them. The CDR3 has 16 amino acids. Here the CDR3 DNA reads TGTGCCAGTTCAGGCAGGGTTCGGGAGAGCAATCAGCCCCAGCATTTT. Translating gives CASSGRVRESNQPQHF.

This rearrangement joins TRBV19 to TRBJ1-3; a possible D gene is TRBD1 (6 bases). The ends were cut back, 9 bases at V and 0 bases at J, with 15 bases in the middle. Germline V gene data show CDR1 as LNHDA and CDR2 as SQIVND (reference sequence). This CDR3 region has 15 residues. CDR3 region: CASNRVDGSGNTIYF. The CDR3 coding sequence is TGTGCCAGCAACAGGGTTGATGGCTCTGGAAACACCATATATTTT.

V and J are TRBV9 and TRBJ2-2, with 8 positions matching TRBD1. In germline, CDR1 is SGDLS, CDR2 YYNGEE. The junction had 7 bases not matched to a gene; V was cut back by 0 bases and J by 6 bases. The CDR3 is 16 residues long. The chain's CDR3 is CASSVVETGVPGELFF. The CDR3 nucleotides are TGTGCCAGCAGCGTAGTAGAGACAGGGGTGCCCGGGGAGCTGTTTTTT.

As regards this clone: Other DNA sequences within the sample encode an identical CDR3. The chain links TRBV7-2 to TRBJ1-5, with 7 nucleotides matching TRBD1. V shed 2 bases and J 1 base; nucleotides not matched to a gene: 2. Germline values: CDR1 SGHTA, CDR2 FQGNSA. The CDR3 is 15 residues long. The CDR3 here is CASSLTGVSNQPQHF. The CDR3 coding sequence is TGTGCCAGCAGCTTAACAGGGGTCAGCAATCAGCCCCAGCATTTT.

The chain recombines TRBV7-2 with TRBJ1-1; 7 bases agree with TRBD1. This CDR3 contains 15 residues. Germline V gives CDR1 SGHTA, CDR2 FQGNSA. The V gene end was trimmed by 5 bases and the J gene end by 4 bases; junction bases not matched to a gene: 10. CDR3 DNA sequence: TGTGCCAGCAGCCTATACAGGGGACGGGGCACTGAAGCTTTCTTT. This translates into CASSLYRGRGTEAFF.

The chain is built from TRBV3-1 (or the pseudogene TRBV3-2) and TRBJ2-7, with 8 bases lining up with TRBD1. Germline CDR1 reads LGHDT; CDR2 reads YNNKEL (reference sequence). This CDR3 spans 15 amino acids. V lost 0 bases to trimming and J lost 5 bases; unmatched junction nucleotides: 6. The CDR3 region has the DNA TGTGCCAGCAGCCAAGAAGGACAGGGTTTCAACGAGCAGTACTTC. Amino acid sequence: CASSQEGQGFNEQYF.